This TCR beta chain was profiled in a study of cytomegalovirus exposure and HLA in healthy donors (dated 2017 in TCRdb). Study-wide context: According to an earlier analysis of 450 to 650 of the donors, about 179 million T cells yielded 90 million to 130 million unique TCR beta sequences and approximately 300 Gb of sequence data. HLA typing covered class I and class II loci at four-digit resolution. High-throughput TCR immunosequencing, statistical association of individual TCRs with disease status, and machine learning were combined to predict cytomegalovirus infection status. The T cell repertoires of some 700 subjects were profiled by immunosequencing and related to cytomegalovirus serostatus. The study aimed to test whether cataloging public T cell receptors could reveal signatures of past pathogen exposure. The number of donors typed differed by locus, with about 629-640 for A, B, C, DRB1 and DQB1, approximately 500 for DQA1, 600 to 610 for DPA1, and some 440 for DPB1. Rather than using new phenotypic data, the later analysis identified candidate immune exposures from TCR beta sequences and from how often those sequences occurred across donors. A few DR-DQ haplotypes were treated as single units for association and clustering because of strong linkage in the cohort. Every repertoire in the discovery cohort had been generated on one and the same sequencing platform. An earlier analysis of roughly 600 of the donors used high-throughput TCR beta sequencing to judge whether each TCR beta V gene segment behaved as functional or pseudogenic. In a later genetic analysis, genome-wide SNP genotypes for about 55% of the roughly 700 donors were used, and that subset was treated as a discovery cohort. An early release covering roughly 600 HLA-typed donors comprised around 300 gigabases of sequencing data and approximately 85 million unique TCR sequences. A separate validation cohort of some 130 different subjects was used in addition to the approximately 610-subject first cohort. Donor age, sex, ethnicity and CMV serostatus were compiled together with the repertoire data. Of the 300 to 500 genotyped donors, 70% to 90% were placed in the genetic ancestry cluster associated with self-reported Caucasian donors. Among some 410 genotyped donors of the cohort, an average of around 220,000 unique TCR beta nucleotide sequences was sequenced per donor, of which about 18% were non-productive. A later analysis re-examined previously published TCR beta repertoires from 500 to 700 donors and added high-resolution HLA genotyping to investigate patterns of TCR occurrence. Summary of the overall study and its limitations: An association between a missense DCLRE1C variant and V-gene and J-gene trimming of TCR beta chains was found in a later genetic analysis and replicated in an independent cohort. A cluster of highly shared sequence variants was judged likely to represent a technical artifact of the sequencing pipeline. Specific HLA alleles were associated with more than 15,000 TCR beta sequences at a false discovery rate of 0.05 in a later analysis. When HLA alleles, especially DR and DQ, strongly co-occurred, attributing TCR associations to individual alleles was difficult. Because HLA typing was unavailable for some donors at each locus, only the typed subset was used in association tests. Because counts were too low, seventeen rarely observed V segments, including chromosome 9 orphons, were left out of the earlier analysis of 500 to 650 of the donors. A further reported finding was that TCR beta sequences accurately predicted the HLA-A and HLA-B alleles for most subjects in the first cohort. Compared with equally common non-associated chains, HLA-associated TCR beta chains in a later analysis were more clonally expanded and had lower generation probabilities. Several of the top co-occurrence clusters appeared to be linked to parvovirus B19, influenza, CMV and Epstein-Barr virus, according to a later analysis. Broadly in line with IMGT annotations, most TCR beta V segments showed up in productive rearrangements about 87% or about 30% of the time in an earlier analysis of around 600 of the donors. In both the original and validation cohorts, the classifier was reported to diagnose cytomegalovirus status with high specificity and sensitivity. A total of fewer than 200 TCR beta chains were listed by the study as associated with cytomegalovirus. Compared with the roughly 670-donor mean, donors in an Asian-associated ancestry cluster had fewer N-insertions in productive TCRs, according to a later genetic analysis. According to a later analysis, most CMV-associated TCR beta chains appeared to be HLA-restricted, and the HLA associations seemed to be driven largely by CMV exposure. Roughly uniform sequencing depth across donors was assumed in presence/absence analyses, although this assumption may not hold. A few of the identified cytomegalovirus-associated TCR beta chains were confirmed in vitro to be specific for cytomegalovirus antigens. Some IMGT-functional V segments, including TRBV6-2 and TRBV6-3, could not be told apart with the 87-base-pair reads, so those segments were excluded. The only immune exposure information available for the cohort was CMV serostatus. The cohort was sequenced for TCR beta chains only, and without alpha or paired-chain data the features that could be detected were limited. Most TCR sequences were seen in very few donors, while some public TCRs were found in many individuals. In a later analysis, the rate of TCR association differed among HLA loci, with DRB1 alleles having the most associated TCRs and HLA-C alleles having the fewest. It was suggested by the authors that the approach could potentially be generalized to other disease states and immunological phenotypes. Correlated functional status among segregating V segments might reflect linkage disequilibrium, but an unknown experimental factor could not be ruled out.

With regard to this clone: Its antigen is not yet known.

Libraries were prepared through the immunoSEQ multiplex PCR assay. For the multiplex PCR, a mixture combining 60 forward primers for TCR Vbeta segments and 13 reverse primers for TCR Jbeta segments was used. The CDR3 region of rearranged TCR beta genes was amplified from genomic DNA with a multiplex PCR assay. The Illumina HiSeq System was used to sequence the amplified TCR beta libraries as 87-base-pair reads. The authors' pipeline ran thus. A later analysis tallied roughly 80 million unique TCR beta chains across the 700 or so repertoires, and 10 million to 11 million of those chains were shared by two or more donors. A nearest-neighbor algorithm error-corrected the raw reads and collapsed the reads into unique sequences, merging closely related sequences to remove PCR and sequencing errors. CDR3 sequences were aligned to IMGT reference sequences to assign V, D and J gene segments. For a sequence to be retained, at least a six-nucleotide match to both a V gene segment and a J gene segment was required. A rearrangement counted as productive if the CDR3 had no stop codons and remained in frame with V and J, and every other rearrangement counted as non-productive. CDR3 was defined according to IMGT convention as the region running from the second conserved V-encoded cysteine to the conserved J-encoded phenylalanine. The earlier analysis of 587 of the donors excluded sequences that lacked an unambiguous match to a single V gene segment. An earlier analysis of fewer than 750 of the donors classified V segments as functional when productive rearrangements were above 56.7% and as segregating when the standard deviation between donors was above 5%. A statistical classification framework was built for diagnosing cytomegalovirus status from the catalog of TCR beta chain sequences. In a later analysis, V and J genes were assigned by comparing TCR nucleotide sequences against IMGT/GENE-DB human TR gene sequences. Using the TCRdist pipeline, a later analysis assigned CDR3 sequences along with most-parsimonious VDJ recombination scenarios. In a later analysis, each TCR beta chain was defined by its CDR3 amino acid sequence together with its V-gene family, and reads lacking a unique V-gene family were excluded. To address suspected cross-contamination and a sequencing artifact, a later analysis removed roughly 640 highly shared, low-generation-probability nucleotide sequences. For each public chain, a later analysis derived a clonal expansion index from normalized ranks of inferred template counts within each repertoire. A later analysis computed generation probabilities with a VDJ recombination model fitted to out-of-frame rearrangements, and checked the results against IGoR. In a later analysis, hypergeometric tests were used to score TCR-TCR, TCR-HLA and TCR-CMV co-occurrence, with a repertoire-size bias correction applied to TCR pairs. A later analysis estimated false discovery rates by permuting HLA or CMV assignments 20 times. A later analysis grouped co-occurring TCRs with DBSCAN, adding TCRdist sequence similarity when clustering within HLA-allele-positive subsets. For co-occurrence clustering, repertoires with fewer than 30,000 or more than 120,000 public chains were excluded, along with roughly five repertoires with anomalous nucleotide sharing. In TCRdb, the immuneACCESS table is reduced to in-frame sequences with V and J assigned. These tables do not hold every clone; where another copy was compared, an unresolved V gene accounts for under half, and the others remain unexplained. The DNA was the basis for D and trimming; V, J and clone size are from that table. Per the sample table, the count is 140,000 to 150,000 clones. About 0.96% of the sample is held by the ten biggest clonotypes.

The cohort consisted of approximately 670 healthy bone marrow donors. All cohort members were sampled while nominally healthy, although unrecorded immune exposures were likely present. The donor was CMV seronegative and belonged to the group of more than 300 seronegative cohort members. A peripheral blood sample was collected from each donor, and TCR beta sequencing was performed on peripheral blood mononuclear cells. The Qiagen DNeasy Blood Extraction Kit was used to extract genomic DNA from the blood cell samples. Via the germline V gene (reference sequence), CDR1 is MNHEY and CDR2 SMNVEV. V loses 7 bases, J loses 4 bases, and the germline ends lie 19 bases apart. The CDR3 measures 15 amino acids from cysteine to phenylalanine. Of the read, only the CDR3 DNA is kept; its 45 bases are in frame from base 1.

The receptor comes from a male donor in good health and CMV-seronegative. Sequenced input: PBMCs. The V and J genes are TRBV27 and TRBJ1-1; the D gene is possibly TRBD1, with 5 bases matching. The DNA reads TGTGCCAGCAACCGTGGAAGGGGATTGGGCACTGAAGCTTTCTTT. Translation gives CASNRGRGLGTEAFF.